One sample yielded the 21 T cell receptor beta chains listed below, sequenced in a study of T cells after yellow fever vaccination. TCRdb processed the 5' RACE reads anew with MiXCR; each CDR3 protein has one entry. Of around 530,000 distinct CDR3 sequences in the sample, about 15% are singletons; the top ten hold roughly a sixth. This sample comprised PBMCs, obtained 5 days after the first yellow fever vaccination. The receptors derive from a young man who received the YFV17D yellow fever vaccine.

The V call is TRBV11-1, the J call TRBJ1-1; 9 nucleotides align to TRBD1. There are 15 residues in the CDR3. The junction had 8 bases not matched to a gene; V was cut back by 2 bases and J by 7 bases. Per the germline V gene, CDR1 is SGHAT and CDR2 is FQDESV (reference sequence). CDR3 nucleotides: TGTGCCAGCAGCTTATACGGGACAGGGAAGGTTGAAGCTTTCTTT. Translation gives CASSLYGTGKVEAFF.

The chain couples TRBV7-2 to TRBJ2-1, with 13 positions matching TRBD2. This CDR3 comprises 17 residues. The V gene end was trimmed by 4 bases and the J gene end by 4 bases; junction bases not matched to a gene: 7. Germline V gene lookup returns CDR1 SGHTA and CDR2 FQGNSA. The CDR3 DNA reads TGTGCCAGCAGCTCGGGACTAGCGGGGAACCCATACAATGAGCAGTTCTTC. Translation: CASSSGLAGNPYNEQFF.

This clonotype was picked up a small number of times. J is TRBJ1-4 and V is TRBV20-1; D remains unclear. Germline V lookup: CDR1 DFQATT, CDR2 SNEGSKA (reference sequence). V lost 6 bases and J lost 8, with 13 bases in between. The CDR3 contains 12 residues. Here the CDR3 reads CSASGVREKLFF. The CDR3 coding sequence is TGCAGTGCCAGTGGGGTACGAGAAAAACTGTTTTTT.

This clonotype was counted only a few times. This chain joins TRBV5-1 and TRBJ2-5; TRBD1 might be the D (6 bases). The length of the CDR3 is 14 residues. V shed 0 bases and J shed 5 bases, with 11 bases lying between them. The germline V gene has CDR1 SGHRS and CDR2 YFSETQ. The CDR3 nucleotides are TGCGCCAGCAGCTTGGGCAGGGGCAGCGAGACCCAGTACTTC. It specifies CASSLGRGSETQYF.

The chain uses TRBV12-3 or TRBV12-4 and TRBJ2-2, with 12 bases identical to TRBD2. The CDR3 has 17 residues. With V trimmed by 6 bases and J by 6 bases, 11 bases remained unmatched. The CDR3 nucleotides read TGTGCCAGCAGCGAGAAAGGACTAGCGGGGTTCGCCGGGGAGCTGTTTTTT. It is translated as CASSEKGLAGFAGELFF.

This chain's CDR3 is CASSLLQGTQPQHF. CDR3 bases: TGCGCCAGCAGCCTTTTACAGGGCACTCAGCCCCAGCATTTT. The chain couples TRBV4-1 to TRBJ1-5; a weak D match, TRBD1 (6 bases). Germline V gene lookup returns CDR1 MGHRA and CDR2 YSYEKL. The CDR3 covers 14 residues. V was clipped by 4 bases and J by 6 bases, with 13 bases between them.

This clonotype turned up a few times. This chain uses TRBV19 with TRBJ2-1; 12 nucleotides line up with TRBD2. V was pared by 7 bases and J by 9 bases, with 7 bases of the junction left unmatched. From germline, CDR1 is LNHDA and CDR2 SQIVND (reference sequence). This CDR3 region has 14 residues. CDR3 in DNA: TGTGCCAGTAAGGCTAGCGGGGGGGCAGTTGAGCAGTTCTTC. Its protein product is CASKASGGAVEQFF.

DNA of the CDR3: TGTGCCAGTAGGGGTTATGGGCTAGCGGGGAGCTACGAGCAGTACGTC. It is translated as CASRGYGLAGSYEQYV. J is TRBJ2-7 and V is TRBV19, with TRBD2 matching over 9 bases. The V and J ends lost 6 bases and 3 bases, in that order; junction bases with no gene match: 12. There are 16 residues in the CDR3. Germline V CDR1 and CDR2: LNHDA, SQIVND (reference sequence).

This clonotype has more than one count but fewer than ten. This chain uses TRBV10-3 with TRBJ2-5; D possibly uses TRBD1 or TRBD2 (5 bases each). The V gene's germline CDR1 is ENHRY and CDR2 SYGVKD. The CDR3 spans 13 residues. V lost 2 bases to trimming and J lost 4 bases, with 8 bases between them. The CDR3 DNA follows: TGTGCCATCAGTGAGGCAGGGAGAGAGACCCAGTACTTC. This sequence encodes CAISEAGRETQYF.

This clonotype has a handful of counts. The chain is built from TRBV5-1 and TRBJ2-3, with TRBD1 as a possible D gene (5 bases). V shed 3 bases and J shed 1 base, with 12 bases lying between them. CDR1 and CDR2 from the germline V gene are SGHRS and YFSETQ. This CDR3 spans 15 amino acids. This chain's CDR3 is CASSSLWGGTDTQYF. Here the CDR3 DNA reads TGCGCCAGCAGCTCTCTCTGGGGCGGCACAGATACGCAGTATTTT.

This clonotype occurred a few times. The V and J genes are TRBV6-1 and TRBJ2-1, with 12 bases matching TRBD2. CDR1 is MNHNS and CDR2 is SASEGT in the germline V gene. The CDR3 is 15 residues long. The V segment lost 6 bases and the J segment 7 bases; nucleotides outside the gene matches: 7. The CDR3 here is CASSPGLAGTNEQFF. In DNA, the CDR3 is TGTGCCAGCAGCCCTGGACTAGCGGGAACGAATGAGCAGTTCTTC.

The chain recombines TRBV6-2 or TRBV6-3 with TRBJ2-1; 12 bases align to TRBD2. V lost 6 bases and J lost 4; bases outside the gene matches: 16. Germline V gives CDR1 MNHEY, CDR2 SVGEGT. The CDR3 runs to 19 residues. In nucleotides, the CDR3 is TGTGCCAGCAGAGGTTCTAGCGGGGGGGCCTTAGGAAGGTACAATGAGCAGTTCTTC. This gives the protein CASRGSSGGALGRYNEQFF.

The gene calls are TRBV7-9 and TRBJ2-5; TRBD2 matches 9 bases. The CDR3 spans 16 residues. The J segment lost 1 base and the V segment lost 5 bases, leaving 8 bases of the junction unmatched. CDR1 is SEHNR, CDR2 FQNEAQ, per germline (reference sequence). The CDR3 DNA follows: TGTGCCAGCAGCCTACGAGCGGGGGGTACCCAAGAGACCCAGTACTTC. As protein: CASSLRAGGTQETQYF. Full variable domain (remainder filled in from reference TRBV7-9 and TRBJ2-5): DTGVSQNPRHKITKRGQNVTFRCDPISEHNRLYWYRQTLGQGPEFLTYFQNEAQLEKSRLLSDRFSAERPKGSFSTLEIQRTEQGDSAMYLCASSLRAGGTQETQYFGPGTRLLVL.

V gene TRBV10-3 combines with J gene TRBJ2-7; possible D gene TRBD1, 6 bases. The CDR3 length is 13 residues. CDR1 ENHRY and CDR2 SYGVKD come from the germline V gene. Deletions cut 10 bases from V and 5 bases from J, with 18 bases between. The CDR3 region has the DNA TGTGCCACTCGCCTGGCAGGGGAAGACGAGCAGTACGTC. Its protein is CATRLAGEDEQYV.

This sequence joins TRBV20-1 and TRBJ1-1; a possible D gene is TRBD1 (6 bases). Germline values: CDR1 DFQATT, CDR2 SNEGSKA (reference sequence). V was pared by 5 bases and J by 0 bases, with 10 bases between. This CDR3 has 13 residues. The CDR3: CSAHQGMNTEAFF. For the CDR3, the DNA is TGCAGTGCTCATCAGGGGATGAACACTGAAGCTTTCTTT.

V gene TRBV6-1 combines with J gene TRBJ2-7, with 7 bases matching TRBD2. Germline CDR1 and CDR2: MNHNS and SASEGT. The CDR3 length is 14 residues. The trim removed 5 bases at V and 2 bases at J, leaving 6 bases unmatched. The CDR3 loop reads CASSPSGVPYEQYV. The CDR3 DNA sequence: TGTGCCAGCAGTCCTAGCGGTGTCCCCTACGAGCAGTACGTC.

The chain uses TRBV7-9 and TRBJ2-6, with D possibly TRBD2 on 7 matching bases. Germline V CDR1 and CDR2: SEHNR, FQNEAQ (reference sequence). Trimming removed 4 bases at V and 2 bases at J, with 15 bases between. CDR3 length: 17 amino acids. DNA of the CDR3: TGTGCCAGCAGCTCATTCTCGGGGGGCCCTGGGGCCAACGTCCTGACTTTC. This sequence encodes CASSSFSGGPGANVLTF. The full variable domain, in which reference TRBV7-9 and TRBJ2-6 provide the parts outside the CDR3, is DTGVSQNPRHKITKRGQNVTFRCDPISEHNRLYWYRQTLGQGPEFLTYFQNEAQLEKSRLLSDRFSAERPKGSFSTLEIQRTEQGDSAMYLCASSSFSGGPGANVLTFGAGSRLTVL.

In this sample, this clonotype turned up many times. V is TRBV12-3 or TRBV12-4 and J is TRBJ1-5; TRBD1 agrees at 10 bases. This CDR3 has 13 amino acids. V gave up 6 bases and J gave up 10 bases; unmatched junction bases: 6. DNA for the CDR3: TGTGCCAGCAGAGGGACAGGGGCCGAACCCCAGCATTTT. Residues: CASRGTGAEPQHF.

The chain recombines TRBV4-1 with TRBJ2-5, with D possibly called TRBD1 or TRBD2 (6 bases each). Germline CDR1 and CDR2: MGHRA and YSYEKL. This CDR3 is built from 17 residues. V was trimmed by 0 bases and J by 5 bases, leaving 19 bases between them. CDR3 DNA: TGCGCCAGCAGCCAAGATCGGAGGGGGGCCGCTGGGGAGACCCAGTACTTC. It codes for CASSQDRRGAAGETQYF.

The chain employs TRBV6-2 or TRBV6-3 and TRBJ2-7, with 7 nucleotides matching TRBD2. V gave up 4 bases and J gave up 4 bases; unmatched junction bases: 13. CDR1 and CDR2 (germline): MNHEY, SVGEGT. The CDR3 is made up of 16 amino acids. This CDR3 reads CASSSLRRLALYEQYV. DNA for the CDR3: TGTGCCAGCAGTTCACTGCGTCGACTAGCCCTTTACGAGCAGTACGTC.

CDR3 in amino acids: CASSTRWGHTGELFF. The CDR3 DNA is TGTGCCAGTAGTACCCGCTGGGGGCACACCGGGGAGCTGTTTTTT. This rearrangement joins TRBV19 to TRBJ2-2; D might be TRBD1 (6 bases). Trimming left V 4 bases short and J 3 bases short, with 12 bases between. The CDR3 has 15 amino acids. Looked up from germline, CDR1 is LNHDA and CDR2 is SQIVND (reference sequence).